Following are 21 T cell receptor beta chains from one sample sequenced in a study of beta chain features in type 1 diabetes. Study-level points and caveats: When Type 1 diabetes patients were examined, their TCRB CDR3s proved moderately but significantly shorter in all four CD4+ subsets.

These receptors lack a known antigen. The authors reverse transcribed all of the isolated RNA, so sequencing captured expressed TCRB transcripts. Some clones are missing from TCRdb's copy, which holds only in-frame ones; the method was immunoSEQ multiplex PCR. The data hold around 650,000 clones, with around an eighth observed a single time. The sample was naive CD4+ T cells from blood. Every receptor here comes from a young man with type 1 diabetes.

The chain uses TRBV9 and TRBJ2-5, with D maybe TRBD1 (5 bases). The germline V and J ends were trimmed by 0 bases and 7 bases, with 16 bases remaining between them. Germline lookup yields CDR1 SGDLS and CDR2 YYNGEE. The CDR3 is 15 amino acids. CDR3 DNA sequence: TGTGCCAGCAGCGTAGAATCAGGGCCCGTGCGGACCCAGTACTTC. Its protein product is CASSVESGPVRTQYF.

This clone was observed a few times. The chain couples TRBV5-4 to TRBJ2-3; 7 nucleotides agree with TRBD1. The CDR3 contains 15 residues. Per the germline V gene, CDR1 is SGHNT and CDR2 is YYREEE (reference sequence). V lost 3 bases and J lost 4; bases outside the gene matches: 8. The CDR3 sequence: CASSSPGQRSDTQYF. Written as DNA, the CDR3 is TGTGCCAGCAGCTCCCCGGGACAGAGATCAGATACGCAGTATTTT.

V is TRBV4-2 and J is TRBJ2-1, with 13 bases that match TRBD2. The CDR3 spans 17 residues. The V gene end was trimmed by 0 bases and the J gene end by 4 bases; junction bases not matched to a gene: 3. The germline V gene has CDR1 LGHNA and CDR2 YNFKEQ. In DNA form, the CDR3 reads TGTGCCAGCAGCCAAGAGGGACTAGCGGGGAGGTACAATGAGCAGTTCTTC. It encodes CASSQEGLAGRYNEQFF.

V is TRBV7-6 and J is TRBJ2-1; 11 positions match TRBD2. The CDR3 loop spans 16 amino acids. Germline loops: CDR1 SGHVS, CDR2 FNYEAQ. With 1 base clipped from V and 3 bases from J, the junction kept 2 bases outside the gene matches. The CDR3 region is CASSLGGTSGYNEQFF. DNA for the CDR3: TGTGCCAGCAGCTTAGGGGGGACTAGCGGCTACAATGAGCAGTTCTTC.

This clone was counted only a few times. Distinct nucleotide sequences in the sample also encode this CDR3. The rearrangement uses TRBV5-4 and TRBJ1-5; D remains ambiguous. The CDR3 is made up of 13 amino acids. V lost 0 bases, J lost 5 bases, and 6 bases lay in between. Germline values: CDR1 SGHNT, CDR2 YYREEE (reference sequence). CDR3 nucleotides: TGTGCCAGCAGCTTGGGTAGGGATCAGCCCCAGCATTTT. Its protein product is CASSLGRDQPQHF.

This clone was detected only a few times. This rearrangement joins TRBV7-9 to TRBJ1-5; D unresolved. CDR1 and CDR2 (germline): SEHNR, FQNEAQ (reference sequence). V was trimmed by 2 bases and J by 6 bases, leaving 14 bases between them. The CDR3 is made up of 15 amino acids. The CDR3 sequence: CASSLSGGIGQPQHF. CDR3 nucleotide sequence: TGTGCCAGCAGCTTATCGGGTGGGATCGGTCAGCCCCAGCATTTT.

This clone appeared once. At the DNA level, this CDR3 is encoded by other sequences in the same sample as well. The CDR3 region is CASSARNTGELFF. CDR3 in DNA: TGCGCCAGCAGCGCGAGGAACACCGGGGAGCTGTTTTTT. V gene TRBV5-1 combines with J gene TRBJ2-2; no definite D call. Trimming removed 4 bases at V and 1 base at J, with 5 bases between. CDR1 is SGHRS, CDR2 YFSETQ, per germline. The CDR3 totals 13 residues.

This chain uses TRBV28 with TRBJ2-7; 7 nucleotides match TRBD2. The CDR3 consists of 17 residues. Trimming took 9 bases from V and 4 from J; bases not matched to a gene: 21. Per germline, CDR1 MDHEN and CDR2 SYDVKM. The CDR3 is CASWRGVGGTVLYEQYF. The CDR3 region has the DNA TGTGCCAGTTGGCGAGGTGTGGGGGGGACGGTCCTGTACGAGCAGTACTTC. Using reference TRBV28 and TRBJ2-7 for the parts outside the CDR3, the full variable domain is DVKVTQSSRYLVKRTGEKVFLECVQDMDHENMFWYRQDPGLGLRLIYFSYDVKMKEKGDIPEGYSVSREKKERFSLILESASTNQTSMYLCASWRGVGGTVLYEQYFGPGTRLTVT.

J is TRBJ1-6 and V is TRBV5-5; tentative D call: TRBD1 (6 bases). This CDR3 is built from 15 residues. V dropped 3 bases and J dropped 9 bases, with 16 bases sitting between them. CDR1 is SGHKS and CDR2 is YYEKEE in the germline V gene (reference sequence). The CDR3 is CASSSRQEGGSPLHF. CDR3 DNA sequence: TGTGCCAGCAGCTCCCGACAGGAAGGTGGTTCACCCCTCCACTTT.

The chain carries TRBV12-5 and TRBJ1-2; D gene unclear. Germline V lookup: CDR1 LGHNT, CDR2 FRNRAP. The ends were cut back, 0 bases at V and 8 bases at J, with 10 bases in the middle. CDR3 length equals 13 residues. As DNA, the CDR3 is TGTGCTAGTGGTTTGGTTGGCGCCGGGGGCTACACCTTC. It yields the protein CASGLVGAGGYTF.

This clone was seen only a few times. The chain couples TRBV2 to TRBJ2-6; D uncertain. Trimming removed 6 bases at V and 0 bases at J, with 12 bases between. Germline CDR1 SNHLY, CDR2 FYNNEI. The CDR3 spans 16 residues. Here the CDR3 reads CASRKGSFSGANVLTF. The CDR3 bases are TGTGCCAGCAGAAAGGGTTCCTTCTCTGGGGCCAACGTCCTGACTTTC. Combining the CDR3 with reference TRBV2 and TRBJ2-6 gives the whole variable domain EPEVTQTPSHQVTQMGQEVILRCVPISNHLYFYWYRQILGQKVEFLVSFYNNEISEKSEIFDDQFSVERPDGSNFTLKIRSTKLEDSAMYFCASRKGSFSGANVLTFGAGSRLTVL.

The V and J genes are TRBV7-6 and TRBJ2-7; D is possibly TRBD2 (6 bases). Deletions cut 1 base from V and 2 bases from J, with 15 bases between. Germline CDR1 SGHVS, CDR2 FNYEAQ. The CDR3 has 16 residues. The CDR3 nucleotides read TGTGCCAGCAGCTTAGGATCGGGACTGATTACCTACGAGCAGTACTTC. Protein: CASSLGSGLITYEQYF.

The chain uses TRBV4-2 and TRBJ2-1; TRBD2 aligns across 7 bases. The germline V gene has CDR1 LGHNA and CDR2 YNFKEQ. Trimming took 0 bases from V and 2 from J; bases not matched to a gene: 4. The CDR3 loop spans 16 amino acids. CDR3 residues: CASSQDRAGAYNEQFF. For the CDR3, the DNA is TGTGCCAGCAGCCAAGATAGGGCGGGGGCCTACAATGAGCAGTTCTTC.

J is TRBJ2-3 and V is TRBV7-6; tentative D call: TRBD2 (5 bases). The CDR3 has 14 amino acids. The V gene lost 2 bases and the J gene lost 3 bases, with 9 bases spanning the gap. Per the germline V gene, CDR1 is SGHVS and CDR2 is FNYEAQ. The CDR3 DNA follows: TGTGCCAGCAGCTTAATACCGGGAACAGATACGCAGTATTTT. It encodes CASSLIPGTDTQYF.

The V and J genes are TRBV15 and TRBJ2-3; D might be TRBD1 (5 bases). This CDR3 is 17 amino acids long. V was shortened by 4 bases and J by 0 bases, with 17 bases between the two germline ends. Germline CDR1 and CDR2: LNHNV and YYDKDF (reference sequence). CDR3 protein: CATSTKAAGPSTDTQYF. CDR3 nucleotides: TGTGCCACCAGCACAAAGGCAGCAGGGCCTAGCACAGATACGCAGTATTTT. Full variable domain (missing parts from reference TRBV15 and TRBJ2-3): DAMVIQNPRYQVTQFGKPVTLSCSQTLNHNVMYWYQQKSSQAPKLLFHYYDKDFNNEADTPDNFQSRRPNTSFCFLDIRSPGLGDTAMYLCATSTKAAGPSTDTQYFGPGTRLTVL.

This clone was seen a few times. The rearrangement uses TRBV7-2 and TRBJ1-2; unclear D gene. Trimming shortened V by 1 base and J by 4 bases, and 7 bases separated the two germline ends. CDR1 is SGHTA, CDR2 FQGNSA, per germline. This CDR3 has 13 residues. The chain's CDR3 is CASSLEIFYGYTF. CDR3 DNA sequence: TGTGCCAGCAGCTTAGAGATCTTCTATGGCTACACCTTC. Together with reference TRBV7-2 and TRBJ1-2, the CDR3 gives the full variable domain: GAGVSQSPSNKVTEKGKDVELRCDPISGHTALYWYRQSLGQGLEFLIYFQGNSAPDKSGLPSDRFSAERTGGSVSTLTIQRTQQEDSAVYLCASSLEIFYGYTFGSGTRLTVV.

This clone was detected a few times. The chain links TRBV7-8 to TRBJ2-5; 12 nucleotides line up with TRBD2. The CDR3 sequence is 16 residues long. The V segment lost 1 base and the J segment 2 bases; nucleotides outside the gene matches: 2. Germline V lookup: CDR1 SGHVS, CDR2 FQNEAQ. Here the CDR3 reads CASSLGLAGAQETQYF. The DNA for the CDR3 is TGTGCCAGCAGCTTAGGACTAGCGGGGGCACAAGAGACCCAGTACTTC.

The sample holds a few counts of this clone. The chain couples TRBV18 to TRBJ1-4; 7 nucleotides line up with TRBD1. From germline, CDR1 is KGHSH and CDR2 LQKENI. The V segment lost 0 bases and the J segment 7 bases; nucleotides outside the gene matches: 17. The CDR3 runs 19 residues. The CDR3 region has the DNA TGTGCCAGCTCACCACCGAATTCACAGACAGGGAAGGAAGGTGAAAAACTGTTTTTT. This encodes CASSPPNSQTGKEGEKLFF. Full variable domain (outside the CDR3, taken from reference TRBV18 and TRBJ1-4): NAGVMQNPRHLVRRRGQEARLRCSPMKGHSHVYWYRQLPEEGLKFMVYLQKENIIDESGMPKERFSAEFPKEGPSILRIQQVVRGDSAAYFCASSPPNSQTGKEGEKLFFGSGTQLSVL.

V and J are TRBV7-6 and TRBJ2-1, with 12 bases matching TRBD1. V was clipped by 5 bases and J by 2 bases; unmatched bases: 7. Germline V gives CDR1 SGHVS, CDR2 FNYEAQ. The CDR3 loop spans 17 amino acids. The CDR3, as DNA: TGTGCCAGCAGCCGGGACAGGGGGCCCCCTACCTACAATGAGCAGTTCTTC. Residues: CASSRDRGPPTYNEQFF.

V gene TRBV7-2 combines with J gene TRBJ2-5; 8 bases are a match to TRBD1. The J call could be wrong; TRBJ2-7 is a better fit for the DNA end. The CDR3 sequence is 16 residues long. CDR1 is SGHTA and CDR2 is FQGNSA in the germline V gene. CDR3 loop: CASSLEDRDSSYEQYF. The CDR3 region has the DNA TGTGCCAGCAGCTTAGAGGACAGGGACAGCTCCTACGAGCAGTACTTC.

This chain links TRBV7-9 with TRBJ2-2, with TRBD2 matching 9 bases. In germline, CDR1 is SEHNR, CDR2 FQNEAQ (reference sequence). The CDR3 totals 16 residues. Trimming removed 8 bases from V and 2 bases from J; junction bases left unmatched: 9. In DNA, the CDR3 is TGTGCCAGCGAGCTAGCGGGGAGATACAACACCGGGGAGCTGTTTTTT. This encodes CASELAGRYNTGELFF.